This T cell receptor (beta chain) was recorded in a study of blood T cell repertoires in COVID-19. Participants had their cohort set by participant-reported clinical history. Per the original data handling: Reference gene primer amplification gave nucleated cell count estimates. TCRdb keeps only in-frame clones here, not all; method: immunoSEQ multiplex PCR. V and J calls and clone size are those listed in that table; D and trimming were worked out from the DNA. The sample records under 250,000 clones, about 84% being singletons. CDR1 and CDR2 from the germline V gene are KGHSH and LQKENI. Trimming stripped 0 bases from V and 2 bases from J, with 7 bases between. This CDR3 spans 15 amino acids.

This chain connects TRBV18 to TRBJ1-4; D unclear. Sequenced material: PBMCs or T cells enriched from blood (not recorded which). The clonotype originates from a man in his fifties or sixties who had recovered from COVID-19. The CDR3 sequence: CASSPPAGTNEKLFF. CDR3 nucleotides: TGTGCCAGCTCACCACCCGCTGGCACTAATGAAAAACTGTTTTTT.